A selection of T cell receptor beta chains follows, all from one sample in a study of T cells in localized non-small cell lung cancer. Data came from immunoSEQ multiplex PCR; TCRdb stores just in-frame clones and leaves some out. This sample has some 1,300 clones, with roughly a third found just once. The sample consisted of normal lung tissue next to the tumor, taken before any cancer treatment. These receptors all stem from a male donor aged 60 or older with stage I squamous cell lung carcinoma. Both conserved end residues are part of each CDR3. Each record gives: D gene, J gene, clone size, CDR3 length, V gene, CDR3 DNA, CDR3 protein. A D gene is named only where the DNA matches it firmly. Only part of the rows carry a size: once, few, many, or a class if the clone is expanded.

NA TRBJ2-7 few 15 TRBV11-3 TGTGCCAGCAGCTTTGGCGGGGTGAATCCCTACGAGCAGTACTTC CASSFGGVNPYEQYF
TRBD1 TRBJ2-1 few 16 TRBV11-3 TGTGCCAGCAGCATGGGGACAGCGATAGCGTTCAATGAGCAGTTCTTC CASSMGTAIAFNEQFF
NA TRBJ1-2 few 15 TRBV28 TGTGCCAGCAGTTTAAGAACCGGAGGTTCTTTTGGCTACACCTTC CASSLRTGGSFGYTF
NA TRBJ1-1 few 12 TRBV19 TGTGCCAGTAGACACGGGGACACTGAAGCTTTCTTT CASRHGDTEAFF
NA TRBJ2-7 NA 14 TRBV5-1 TGCGCCAGCAGCTTGGCGGGGGAAGAGTACGAGCAGTACTTC CASSLAGEEYEQYF
NA TRBJ1-1 NA 13 TRBV6-8 TGTGCCAGCAGTTTGGCGGAAAACACTGAAGCTTTCTTT CASSLAENTEAFF
NA TRBJ2-3 few 17 TRBV6-8 TGTGCCAGCAGTTTGGGGCCCGACAGGCCCGGTATGGGAACGCAGTATTTT CASSLGPDRPGMGTQYF
TRBD1 TRBJ1-1 NA 14 TRBV6-8 TGTGCCATCAGTGGGGGACAGGGGTACACTGAAGCTTTCTTT CAISGGQGYTEAFF
TRBD2 TRBJ2-1 medium-sized 16 TRBV11-3 TGTGCCAGCAGCTTAGAGGGGGGACTAGGATACAATGAGCAGTTCTTC CASSLEGGLGYNEQFF
NA TRBJ1-1 few 16 TRBV2 TGTGCCAGCAGATCCAGGTCGAACTTGGTGAACACTGAAGCTTTCTTT CASRSRSNLVNTEAFF
NA TRBJ1-4 few 13 TRBV9 TGTGCCAGCAGTCGACAGGTCCGGGAAAAACTGTTTTTT CASSRQVREKLFF
TRBD1 TRBJ2-5 medium-sized 14 TRBV11-3 TGTGCCAGCAGCCCGGACAGGGGAGGAGAGACCCAGTACTTC CASSPDRGGETQYF
NA TRBJ1-1 NA 15 TRBV6-8 TGTGCCAGCAGTTACTCTCCGGGCATGAACACTGAAGCTTTCTTT CASSYSPGMNTEAFF
NA TRBJ2-2 NA 13 TRBV12-5 TGTGCTAGTGGTGACAGCAACACCGGGGAGCTGTTTTTT CASGDSNTGELFF
NA TRBJ2-7 medium-sized 14 TRBV11-3 TGTGCCAGCAGAGCTAGGGACGGATCCTACGAGCAGTACTTC CASRARDGSYEQYF
NA TRBJ1-5 NA 13 TRBV7-2 TGTGCCAGCAAGATGACAGGAGATCAGCCCCAGCATTTT CASKMTGDQPQHF
NA TRBJ1-1 few 14 TRBV18 TGTGCCAGCTCACTCGGACAGATGAACACTGAAGCTTTCTTT CASSLGQMNTEAFF
NA TRBJ1-2 few 14 TRBV11-3 TGTGCCAGCAGCTTAGTTGGGCTCCCCCTAGGCTACACCTTC CASSLVGLPLGYTF